This T cell receptor (beta chain) was sequenced during a study of T-cell reconstitution after alpha-beta-depleted transplantation in children. The CDR3 contains 14 residues. CDR1 and CDR2 from the germline V gene are MNHNS and SASEGT. V lost 5 bases and J lost 7; bases outside the gene matches: 6. Unique molecular identifiers were incorporated when the TCRbeta library was constructed. TCRdb passed the PCR reads through MiXCR, listing each CDR3 protein once. The sample has about 480,000 distinct CDR3 sequences, approximately 12% seen once. The sample in question was PBMCs from the stem cell graft donor, obtained from the stem cell graft. V gene TRBV6-1 combines with J gene TRBJ1-5; 9 bases are a match to TRBD1. The sequence was collected from a human donor who donated a stem cell graft to a child with combined immunodeficiency. The chain's CDR3 is CASSRTGGGQPQHF. The CDR3 DNA is TGTGCCAGCAGTCGAACAGGGGGCGGGCAGCCCCAGCATTTT.